These T cell receptor beta chains were read from a single sample in a study of blood T cell repertoires in COVID-19. Clones were sequenced by immunoSEQ multiplex PCR, and TCRdb holds only the in-frame ones, with some missing. Among 100,000 to 150,000 clones, roughly 75% were seen once, and the ten largest hold 15% to 20%. Specimen: peripheral blood. Source of these receptors: a man between 60 and 70 years old with active or convalescent COVID-19. Both conserved end residues are part of each CDR3. The D gene is left open where the match is weak. Rows give clone size only sometimes, using once, few, many, or a class for an expanded clone.

>.|.|TRBV12-3/TRBV12-4|TRBJ2-7
CASSQGYEQYF
TGTGCCAGCAGCCAGGGGTACGAGCAGTACTTC
>.|.|TRBV7-2|TRBJ2-5
CASSLGGGSGQETQYF
TGTGCCAGCAGCTTAGGGGGCGGTAGCGGTCAAGAGACCCAGTACTTC
>.|TRBD2|TRBV24-1|TRBJ2-1
CATSAASGSTYNEQFF
TGTGCCACCAGTGCCGCTAGCGGGAGCACCTACAATGAGCAGTTCTTC
>.|TRBD1|TRBV7-6|TRBJ2-7
CASSLGTGEQYF
TGTGCCAGCAGCCTCGGGACAGGCGAGCAGTACTTC
>.|TRBD2|TRBV7-6|TRBJ2-1
CASSTSGVGSRGYEQFF
TGTGCCAGCAGCACTAGCGGGGTGGGCTCTAGAGGGTATGAGCAGTTCTTC
>.|.|TRBV7-2|TRBJ2-4
CASSRDGNIQYF
TGTGCCAGCAGCCGCGACGGGAACATTCAGTACTTC
>.|TRBD1|TRBV11-2|TRBJ2-5
CASSLDRMSETQYF
TGTGCCAGCAGCTTGGACAGGATGTCGGAGACCCAGTACTTC
>.|TRBD2|TRBV4-3|TRBJ2-1
CASSQDTASGGNEQFF
TGCGCCAGCAGCCAAGATACAGCTAGCGGGGGCAATGAGCAGTTCTTC
>once|.|TRBV6-5|TRBJ2-5
CASSPLGTIQETQYF
TGTGCCAGCAGTCCCCTCGGTACGATCCAAGAGACCCAGTACTTC
>few|.|TRBV10-3|TRBJ2-1
CATYHGREYNEQFF
TGTGCCACCTACCACGGGCGGGAATACAATGAGCAGTTCTTC
>.|TRBD1|TRBV28|TRBJ1-4
CASKDWTGGREKLFF
TGTGCCAGCAAGGATTGGACAGGGGGTCGGGAAAAACTGTTTTTT
>.|TRBD2|TRBV11-2|TRBJ2-7
CASSPGLAGTYEQYF
TGTGCCAGCAGCCCCGGACTAGCGGGAACCTACGAGCAGTACTTC